This T cell receptor (beta chain) was recovered during a study of beta chain features in type 1 diabetes. Whole-study context: Patients were similar to healthy donors in age and gender (as well as in cell yields). All of the samples together had 85 million to 140 million sorted cells examined.

In germline, CDR1 is SEHNR, CDR2 FQNEAQ (reference sequence). The CDR3 is made up of 14 amino acids. Germline trimming cut 5 bases from V and 5 bases from J; bases unmatched to any gene: 5. This clone has more than one count but fewer than ten. What it binds is not known. Whole-study findings and limits: Type 1 diabetes patients had moderately but significantly shorter TCRB CDR3s in all four CD4+ subsets. A potential PCR bias toward shorter templates would be equal in patient and control samples.

Expressed TCRB transcripts got sequenced, as all isolated RNA was reverse transcribed. The assay was immunoSEQ multiplex PCR, and TCRdb's table has in-frame clones only and misses some. In the table there are roughly 400,000 clones, around 10% of which are singletons. The receptor's source is a man in his thirties or forties with type 1 diabetes. V and J are TRBV7-9 and TRBJ2-5, with 10 bases fitting TRBD2. Sequencing was done on a sample of central memory CD4+ T cells from blood. In DNA form, the CDR3 reads TGTGCCAGCAGCCCCGGGACTAGCGTTGAGACCCAGTACTTC. Protein: CASSPGTSVETQYF.